This T cell receptor beta chain derives from a study of T cells in Graves' hyperthyroidism and ophthalmopathy. The CDR3 is 12 amino acids. Per germline, CDR1 DFQATT and CDR2 SNEGSKA (reference sequence). The sample holds many counts of this clonotype. Using RNA transcripts as the source, TCR beta CDR3 regions were amplified. RT-PCR in the first round (using the HTBI primer set) targeted the TCR CDR3. TCRdb independently ran MiXCR on the multiplex PCR reads; one entry per CDR3 protein. The sample lists approximately 380,000 distinct CDR3 sequences, about 18% occurring once. This TCR was sampled from a woman aged 18-29 years with Graves' hyperthyroidism. Material: blood. V is TRBV20-1 and J is TRBJ2-5; 9 nucleotides agree with TRBD2. CDR3 nucleotides: TGCGGTAGCGGGGGACCACAAGAGACCCAGTACTTC. Protein sequence: CGSGGPQETQYF.